This TCR beta chain comes out of a study of T and B cells in COVID-19 patients. Study-wide context: Of some 19 active-infection patients, about 13 were critically ill with mechanical ventilation or extracorporeal membrane oxygenation. Study outcomes and limitations: No sequencing was yet done of CD4+, regulatory or CD8+ subsets, or of SARS-CoV-2-responsive or tetramer+ sorted cells. Highly clonal in active COVID-19, TRB repertoires exceeded healthy-donor diversity and richness at recovery. In COVID-19 patients, T cell receptor beta variable and joining gene use was reportedly strongly skewed.

This clonotype was picked up many times. Its antigen is not identified. TRB was amplified from about 260-540 ng of blood genomic DNA. V was clipped by 10 bases and J by 0 bases, with 13 bases between them. Looked up from germline, CDR1 is MNHNS and CDR2 is SASEGT. The CDR3 extends over 15 amino acids. Multiplex PCR with BIOMED2 TRB-A/B primer pools amplified TRB rearrangements. TCRdb processed the multiplex PCR reads anew with MiXCR; each CDR3 protein has one entry. The repertoire consists of roughly 5,400 distinct CDR3 sequences, with 27% occurring once and the leading ten covering approximately 13%. This receptor was identified in a human donor with active COVID-19. This chain uses TRBV6-1 with TRBJ1-6, with a tentative D call TRBD1 (6 bases). The sample comprised blood. Here the CDR3 reads CAIRGMGSYNSPLHF. The DNA for the CDR3 is TGTGCCATTAGGGGGATGGGCTCCTATAATTCACCCCTCCACTTT.